Below are 9 T cell receptor beta chains sequenced from a single sample in a study of vaccination and CD4 T cells after COVID-19. Treatment given: roughly 10-day PBMC culture with coronavirus spike peptide pools or control peptides (ViraFEST assay). Scientists ran DNA taken from cultured CD4+ T cells through the Oncomine TCR Beta short-read assay for sequencing. TCRdb processed the PCR reads anew with MiXCR; each CDR3 protein has one entry. The sample contains nearly 15,000 distinct CDR3 sequences, roughly 28% of which appear only once. These receptors have no known antigen. The specimen was cultured CD4+ T cells from blood. The receptors originated from a human donor with COVID-19.

V is TRBV9 and J is TRBJ1-6, with a possible D match to TRBD1 (5 bases). This CDR3 region has 15 residues. Germline values: CDR1 SGDLS, CDR2 YYNGEE. V was shortened by 4 bases and J by 7 bases, with 15 bases between the two germline ends. The CDR3 protein is CASSPSRGGNSPLHF. The CDR3 DNA is TGTGCCAGCAGCCCCTCGCGGGGGGGGAATTCACCCCTCCACTTT. The whole variable domain, filled in from reference TRBV9 and TRBJ1-6, reads DSGVTQTPKHLITATGQRVTLRCSPRSGDLSVYWYQQSLDQGLQFLIQYYNGEERAKGNILERFSAQQFPDLHSELNLSSLELGDSALYFCASSPSRGGNSPLHFGNGTRLTVT.

This clonotype was counted between two and nine times. The chain carries TRBV20-1 and TRBJ1-5; D may be TRBD1 (5 bases). Trimming removed 0 bases from V and 7 bases from J, with 16 bases in between. Germline CDR1 DFQATT, CDR2 SNEGSKA (reference sequence). The CDR3 extends over 15 amino acids. The CDR3 DNA reads TGCAGTGCTAGAGACGGGACGAATGGGATCCAGCCCCAGCATTTT. Its translation is CSARDGTNGIQPQHF.

This clonotype is termed medium-sized. V gene TRBV11-3 combines with J gene TRBJ1-1, with D unclear. From germline, CDR1 is SGHNT and CDR2 YENEEA. Trimming took off 5 bases at V and 0 bases at J, with 4 bases between the two ends. CDR3 length: 12 residues. CDR3 protein: CASSPVNTEAFF. The CDR3 nucleotides are TGTGCCAGCAGCCCAGTGAACACTGAAGCTTTCTTT.

V is TRBV19 and J is TRBJ1-6, with D unresolved. Germline V gene lookup returns CDR1 LNHDA and CDR2 SQIVND (reference sequence). This CDR3 has 17 amino acids. The V end was cut by 1 base, the J end by 5 bases, with 15 bases between. Here the CDR3 reads CASSIARGVQNNSPLHF. CDR3 DNA: TGTGCCAGTAGTATAGCTCGTGGGGTGCAGAATAATTCACCCCTCCACTTT.

This clonotype is categorized as medium-sized (0.01 to 0.1%). This rearrangement joins TRBV7-9 to TRBJ1-2, with D perhaps matching TRBD1 (5 bases). The germline V gene has CDR1 SEHNR and CDR2 FQNEAQ (reference sequence). The CDR3 loop spans 16 amino acids. Trimming shortened V by 2 bases and J by 2 bases, and 15 bases separated the two germline ends. The CDR3 bases are TGTGCCAGCAGCTTAAGCGCAGGGTCAAAGAACTATGGCTACACCTTC. Translated, it gives CASSLSAGSKNYGYTF.

CDR3 DNA: TGTGCCAGCAGCCGACAGGCCTCCACCTATGGCTACACCTTC. It specifies CASSRQASTYGYTF. The J gene is TRBJ1-2, the V gene TRBV28, with a weak D call TRBD1 (6 bases). The V end lost 6 bases, the J end lost 4 bases, and 15 bases lay between the germline ends. The germline CDR1 and CDR2 sequences are MDHEN and SYDVKM. This CDR3 is built from 14 residues.

Comment on this clonotype: Since the CDR3 does not end with the conserved phenylalanine or tryptophan, this likely comes from a read error. The DNA is omitted, as the CDR3 cannot be located on it reliably, and the CDR3 follows TCRdb's listing. This chain joins TRBV4-2 and TRBJ2-3; TRBD2 is taken as the D call from the table, unchecked against the DNA. Termini included, the CDR3 measures 14 amino acids. Germline-derived CDR1 and CDR2 are LGHNA and YNFKEQ. CDR3 protein: CASSQDHPGLGPQL.

This clonotype has more than one count but fewer than ten. The chain uses TRBV12-3 or TRBV12-4 and TRBJ1-5; D unclear. This CDR3 spans 14 amino acids. V lost 5 bases to trimming and J lost 1 base, with 9 bases between them. The DNA for the CDR3 is TGTGCCAGCAGTCAGGCGGGGAGCAATCAGCCCCAGCATTTT. This sequence encodes CASSQAGSNQPQHF.

The chain links TRBV24-1 to TRBJ1-2; D not resolved. The V gene lost 6 bases and the J gene lost 5 bases, with 9 bases spanning the gap. Germline V gene lookup returns CDR1 KGHDR and CDR2 SFDVKD. The length of the CDR3 is 12 residues. The CDR3 sequence is CATSPGQYGYTF. CDR3 in DNA: TGTGCCACCAGTCCCGGCCAGTATGGCTACACCTTC.